Following are 16 T cell receptor beta chains from one sample sequenced in a study of blood T cells in healthy people across ages. A J-beta primer mix and a sample-barcoded 5' primer were used in a second PCR of about 7 to 12 cycles. TCRdb re-called the 5' RACE reads through MiXCR, storing one row per CDR3 protein. The sample lists just under 750,000 distinct CDR3 sequences, 22% seen once, with about 22% in the top ten. The sample comprised blood. All receptors derive from a man between 65 and 85 years old in good health.

This chain uses TRBV4-1 with TRBJ1-5; possibly TRBD1 for D (5 bases). There are 13 residues in the CDR3. Trimming took off 9 bases at V and 5 bases at J, with 14 bases between the two ends. From germline, CDR1 is MGHRA and CDR2 YSYEKL. CDR3 amino acids: CASPGTDYQPQHF. The CDR3 coding sequence is TGCGCCAGTCCCGGGACGGATTATCAGCCCCAGCATTTT.

The genes are TRBV7-9 and TRBJ1-2, with 10 positions matching TRBD1. The CDR3 is 16 amino acids. CDR1 SEHNR and CDR2 FQNEAQ come from the germline V gene (reference sequence). V was clipped by 2 bases and J by 5 bases; unmatched bases: 8. The CDR3 DNA reads as TGTGCCAGCAGCTTATCCGGGGACAGGGGTCATTATGGCTACACCTTC. Translated, it gives CASSLSGDRGHYGYTF.

This clonotype turned up a few times. This sequence joins TRBV6-5 and TRBJ1-6, with 7 bases lining up with TRBD1. This CDR3 spans 14 amino acids. Germline trimming cut 6 bases from V and 6 bases from J; bases unmatched to any gene: 5. Germline-derived CDR1 and CDR2 are MNHEY and SVGAGI. CDR3 residues: CASRTGTVNSPLHF. The DNA for the CDR3 is TGTGCCAGCAGAACCGGGACAGTTAATTCACCCCTCCACTTT.

V and J are TRBV5-1 and TRBJ2-2, with TRBD2 matching 7 bases. The CDR3 consists of 15 residues. In germline, CDR1 is SGHRS, CDR2 YFSETQ. J was trimmed by 3 bases and V by 4 bases; bases with no gene match: 6. The CDR3 DNA is TGCGCCAGCAGCCCAAGCCTAGCGGACACCGGGGAGCTGTTTTTT. It specifies CASSPSLADTGELFF.

The chain combines TRBV9 with TRBJ2-1, with D perhaps TRBD2 (5 bases). The CDR3 has 14 residues. The germline CDR1 and CDR2 sequences are SGDLS and YYNGEE. The V gene lost 2 bases and the J gene lost 2 bases, with 8 bases spanning the gap. CDR3 protein: CASSVGKTYNEQFF. CDR3 DNA sequence: TGTGCCAGCAGCGTCGGGAAAACCTACAATGAGCAGTTCTTC.

Only a few counts were recorded for this clonotype. A junction boundary mismatches the germline segment, possibly from a read error. V and J are TRBV5-4 and TRBJ1-4; D possibly corresponds to TRBD1 (5 bases). The CDR3 runs 15 residues. Germline V gene lookup returns CDR1 SGHNT and CDR2 YYREEE (reference sequence). The CDR3 region is CASSFEGRANEKLLF. CDR3 DNA: TGTGCCAGCAGCTTCGAGGGCAGGGCGAATGAAAAACTGCTTTTT.

This clonotype has only a few counts. The J gene is TRBJ1-2, the V gene TRBV5-1; D gene unclear. V lost 3 bases, J lost 0 bases, and 9 bases lay in between. Germline CDR1 is SGHRS and CDR2 is YFSETQ. CDR3 length equals 14 residues. The CDR3 DNA reads as TGCGCCAGCAGCTCAGGTTCAGCTAACTATGGCTACACCTTC. Protein product: CASSSGSANYGYTF. The complete variable domain, with remaining parts taken from reference TRBV5-1 and TRBJ1-2, reads KAGVTQTPRYLIKTRGQQVTLSCSPISGHRSVSWYQQTPGQGLQFLFEYFSETQRNKGNFPGRFSGRQFSNSRSEMNVSTLELGDSALYLCASSSGSANYGYTFGSGTRLTVV.

This clonotype was seen only a few times. V usage is TRBV6-1 and J usage is TRBJ2-1, with 13 bases that match TRBD2. J gave up 10 bases and V 5 bases, and 14 bases lay outside the gene matches. The CDR3 length is 17 residues. CDR1 MNHNS and CDR2 SASEGT come from the germline V gene. The CDR3: CASSRLAGGLAFSEQFF. In DNA form, the CDR3 reads TGTGCCAGCAGTCGACTAGCGGGGGGCCTTGCTTTTAGCGAGCAGTTCTTC.

This chain joins TRBV28 and TRBJ2-7, with 8 bases aligning to TRBD1. V was pared by 2 bases and J by 3 bases, with 3 bases of the junction left unmatched. CDR1 MDHEN and CDR2 SYDVKM come from the germline V gene. This CDR3 region has 14 residues. CDR3 nucleotides: TGTGCCAGCAGTTTACTTACAGGGGGCTACGAGCAGTACTTC. This translates into CASSLLTGGYEQYF.

This clonotype was observed at least ten times. The chain uses TRBV6-6 and TRBJ1-2, with 10 bases matching TRBD1. Looked up from germline, CDR1 is MNHNY and CDR2 is SVGAGI (reference sequence). The CDR3 has 15 residues. J was trimmed by 2 bases and V by 0 bases; bases with no gene match: 0. The CDR3 coding sequence is TGTGCCAGCAGTTACTCGGACAGGGGGAACTATGGCTACACCTTC. Its translation is CASSYSDRGNYGYTF.

The chain uses TRBV12-3 or TRBV12-4 and TRBJ1-5; possibly TRBD1 for D (6 bases). V lost 6 bases and J 5 bases, leaving 14 bases between the germline ends. CDR3 length: 14 residues. DNA for the CDR3: TGTGCCAGCAGCCCGACTCACAGGGATCAGCCCCAGCATTTT. The encoded protein is CASSPTHRDQPQHF.

This rearrangement joins TRBV10-3 to TRBJ2-1; TRBD1 or TRBD2 may be the D gene (5 bases each). The CDR3 totals 16 residues. V gave up 6 bases and J gave up 6 bases, with 21 bases separating them. Germline lookup yields CDR1 ENHRY and CDR2 SYGVKD. Here the CDR3 reads CAISSLDLGRSNEQFF. In DNA form, the CDR3 reads TGTGCCATCAGCTCTCTGGACTTGGGGCGGTCCAATGAGCAGTTCTTC.

The CDR3 sequence is CSGGTGRPEAFF. The CDR3 DNA follows: TGCAGCGGTGGAACAGGGAGGCCTGAAGCTTTCTTT. The rearrangement joins TRBV29-1 to TRBJ1-1, with D perhaps matching TRBD1 (6 bases). Germline V gene sequence: CDR1 SQVTM, CDR2 ANQGSEA. The V end was cut by 7 bases, the J end by 6 bases, with 15 bases between. The CDR3 length is 12 residues.

This clonotype was recorded a few times. V is TRBV28 and J is TRBJ2-1; 8 nucleotides match TRBD2. The DNA end lines up better with TRBJ2-7; the J call may be wrong. Germline CDR1 is MDHEN and CDR2 is SYDVKM. The CDR3 extends over 14 amino acids. The CDR3 loop reads CASSLRGEPPVQYF. Written as DNA, the CDR3 is TGTGCCAGCAGTTTGCGGGGGGAACCACCAGTGCAGTACTTC.

The J gene is TRBJ2-3, the V gene TRBV7-2; D not certain. This CDR3 contains 13 residues. V was cut by 5 bases and J by 4 bases, with 10 bases left in between. CDR1 SGHTA and CDR2 FQGNSA come from the germline V gene. CDR3 protein: CASSNRASDTQYF. The CDR3, as DNA: TGTGCCAGCAGCAATCGGGCCTCAGATACGCAGTATTTT.

The V and J genes are TRBV7-2 and TRBJ2-1, with D tentatively TRBD1 (6 bases). The V gene lost 5 bases and the J gene lost 4 bases, with 9 bases spanning the gap. The V gene's germline CDR1 is SGHTA and CDR2 FQGNSA. The CDR3 is made up of 13 amino acids. The CDR3 DNA reads TGTGCCAGCAGCGAACAGGGTTACAATGAGCAGTTCTTC. It translates to CASSEQGYNEQFF.